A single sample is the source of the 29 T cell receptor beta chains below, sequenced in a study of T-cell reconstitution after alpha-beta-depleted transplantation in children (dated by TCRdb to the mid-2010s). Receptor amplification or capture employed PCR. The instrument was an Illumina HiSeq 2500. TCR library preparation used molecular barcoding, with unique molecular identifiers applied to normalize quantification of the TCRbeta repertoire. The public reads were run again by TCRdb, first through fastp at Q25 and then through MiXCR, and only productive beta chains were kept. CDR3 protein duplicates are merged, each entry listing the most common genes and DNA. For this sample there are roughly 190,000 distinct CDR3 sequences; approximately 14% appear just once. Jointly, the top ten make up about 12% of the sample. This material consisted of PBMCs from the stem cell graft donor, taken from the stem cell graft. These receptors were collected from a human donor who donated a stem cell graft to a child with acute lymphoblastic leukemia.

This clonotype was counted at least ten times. CDR3 DNA: TGCAGTGCTAGACCCACCCCCGGGAGGCGGAACGAGCAGTACTTC. This sequence encodes CSARPTPGRRNEQYF. The chain links TRBV20-1 to TRBJ2-7, with TRBD2 matching 7 bases. The CDR3 covers 15 residues. The J segment lost 5 bases and the V segment lost 2 bases, leaving 12 bases of the junction unmatched. Germline V gene data show CDR1 as DFQATT and CDR2 as SNEGSKA (reference sequence).

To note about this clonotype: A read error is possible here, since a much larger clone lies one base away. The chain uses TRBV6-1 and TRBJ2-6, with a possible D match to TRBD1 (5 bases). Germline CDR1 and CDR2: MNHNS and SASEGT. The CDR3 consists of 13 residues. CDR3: CASRSSGANGLTF. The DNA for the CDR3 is TGTGCCAGTCGCTCCTCTGGGGCCAACGGCCTGACTTTC.

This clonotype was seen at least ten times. The CDR3 DNA reads TGCAGCTCAAACCCAGGGGGCTGGGGGGGAGGAACTGAAGCTTTCTTT. Translated: CSSNPGGWGGGTEAFF. V and J are TRBV29-1 and TRBJ1-1; 8 bases match TRBD1. Germline assignment: CDR1 SQVTM and CDR2 ANQGSEA. This CDR3 is built from 16 residues. The ends lost 8 bases at V and 5 bases at J; junction bases unmatched: 19.

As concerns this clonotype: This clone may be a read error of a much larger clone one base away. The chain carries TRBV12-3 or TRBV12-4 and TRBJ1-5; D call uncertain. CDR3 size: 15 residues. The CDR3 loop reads CANSEDEDSGQPQHF. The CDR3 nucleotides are TGTGCCAACAGTGAGGACGAGGACTCGGGTCAGCCCCAGCATTTT.

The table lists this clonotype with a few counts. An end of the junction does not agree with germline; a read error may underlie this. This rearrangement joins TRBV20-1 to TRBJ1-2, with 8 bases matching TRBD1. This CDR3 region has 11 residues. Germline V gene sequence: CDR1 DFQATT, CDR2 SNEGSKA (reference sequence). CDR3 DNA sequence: TGCAGTGCTAGACAGGGGGCTCAGTCGGGCTTC. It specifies CSARQGAQSGF.

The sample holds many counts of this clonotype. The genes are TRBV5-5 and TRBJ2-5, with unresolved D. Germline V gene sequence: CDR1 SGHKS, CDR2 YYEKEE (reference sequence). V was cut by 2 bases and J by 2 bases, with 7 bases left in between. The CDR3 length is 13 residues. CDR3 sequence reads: CASSFTAQETQYF. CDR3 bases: TGTGCCAGCAGCTTCACTGCTCAAGAGACCCAGTACTTC. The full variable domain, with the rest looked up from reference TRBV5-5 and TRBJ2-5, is DAGVTQSPTHLIKTRGQQVTLRCSPISGHKSVSWYQQVLGQGPQFIFQYYEKEERGRGNFPDRFSARQFPNYSSELNVNALLLGDSALYLCASSFTAQETQYFGPGTRLLVL.

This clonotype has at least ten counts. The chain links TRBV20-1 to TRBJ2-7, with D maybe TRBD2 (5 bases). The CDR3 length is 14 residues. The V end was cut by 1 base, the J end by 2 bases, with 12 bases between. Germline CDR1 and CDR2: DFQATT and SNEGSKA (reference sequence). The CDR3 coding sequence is TGCAGTGCTAGAGTCCGAACGGAGGCCTACGAGCAGTACTTC. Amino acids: CSARVRTEAYEQYF.

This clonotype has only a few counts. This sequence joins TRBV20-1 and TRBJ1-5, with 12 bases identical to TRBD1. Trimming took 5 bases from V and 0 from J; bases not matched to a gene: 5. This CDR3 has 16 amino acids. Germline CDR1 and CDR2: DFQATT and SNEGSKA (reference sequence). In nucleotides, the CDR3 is TGCAGTGCTTCGGGACAGGGGGCTTATAGCAATCAGCCCCAGCATTTT. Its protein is CSASGQGAYSNQPQHF.

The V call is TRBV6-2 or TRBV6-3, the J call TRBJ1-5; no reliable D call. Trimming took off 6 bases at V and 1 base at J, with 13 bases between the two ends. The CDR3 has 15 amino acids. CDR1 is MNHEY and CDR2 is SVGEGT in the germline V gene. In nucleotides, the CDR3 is TGTGCCAGCAGCCAGGCGGGGTCCAGCAATCAGCCCCAGCATTTT. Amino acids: CASSQAGSSNQPQHF.

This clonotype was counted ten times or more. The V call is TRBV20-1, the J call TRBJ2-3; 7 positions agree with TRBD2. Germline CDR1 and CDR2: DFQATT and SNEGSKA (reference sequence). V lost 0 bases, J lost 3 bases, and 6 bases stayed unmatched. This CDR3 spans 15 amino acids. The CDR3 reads CSAREGLADTDTQYF. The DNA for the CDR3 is TGCAGTGCTAGAGAGGGCCTAGCGGATACAGATACGCAGTATTTT.

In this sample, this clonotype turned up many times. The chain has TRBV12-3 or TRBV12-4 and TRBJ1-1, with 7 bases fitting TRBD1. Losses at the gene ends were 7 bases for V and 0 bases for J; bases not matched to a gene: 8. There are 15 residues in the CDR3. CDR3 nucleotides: TGTGCCAGCAAACTACAGGGGACGGTGAACACTGAAGCTTTCTTT. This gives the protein CASKLQGTVNTEAFF.

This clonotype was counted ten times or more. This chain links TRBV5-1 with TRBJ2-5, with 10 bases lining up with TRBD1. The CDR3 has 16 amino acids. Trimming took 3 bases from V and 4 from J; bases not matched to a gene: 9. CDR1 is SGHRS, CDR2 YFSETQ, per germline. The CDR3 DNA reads TGCGCCAGCAGCTGGACAGGGGGTGCCCAGGGAGAGACCCAGTACTTC. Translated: CASSWTGGAQGETQYF.

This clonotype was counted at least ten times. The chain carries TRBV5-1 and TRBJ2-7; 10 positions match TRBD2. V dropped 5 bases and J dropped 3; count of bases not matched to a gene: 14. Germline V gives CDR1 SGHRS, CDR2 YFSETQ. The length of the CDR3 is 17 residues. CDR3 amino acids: CASRSGTSEQPFYEQYF. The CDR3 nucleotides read TGCGCCAGCAGGTCCGGGACTAGCGAGCAACCTTTCTACGAGCAGTACTTC.

The CDR3 region is CASTPGGRPTGELFF. DNA for the CDR3: TGTGCCAGCACCCCGGGAGGCAGGCCGACCGGGGAGCTGTTTTTT. V and J are TRBV11-2 and TRBJ2-2, with 7 bases matching TRBD2. Germline V gene sequence: CDR1 SGHAT, CDR2 FQNNGV. This CDR3 contains 15 residues. V lost 7 bases and J lost 5; bases outside the gene matches: 10.

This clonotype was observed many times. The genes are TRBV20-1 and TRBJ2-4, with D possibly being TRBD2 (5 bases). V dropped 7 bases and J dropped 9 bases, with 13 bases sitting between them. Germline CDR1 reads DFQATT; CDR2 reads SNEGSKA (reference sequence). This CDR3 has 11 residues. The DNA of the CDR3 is TGCAGTGTCACTAGTCAAGGCATTCAGTACTTC. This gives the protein CSVTSQGIQYF.

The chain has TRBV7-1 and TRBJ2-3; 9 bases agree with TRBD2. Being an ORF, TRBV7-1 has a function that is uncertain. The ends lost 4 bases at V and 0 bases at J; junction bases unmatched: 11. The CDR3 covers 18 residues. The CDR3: CASSWSSGILTSTDTQYF. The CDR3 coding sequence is TGTGCCAGCAGCTGGTCTAGCGGGATCCTGACTAGCACAGATACGCAGTATTTT.

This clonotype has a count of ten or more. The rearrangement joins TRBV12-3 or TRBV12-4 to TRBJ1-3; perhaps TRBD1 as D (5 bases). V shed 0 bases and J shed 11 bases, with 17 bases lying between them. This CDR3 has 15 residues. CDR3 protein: CASSLARDGGKPIYF. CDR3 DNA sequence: TGTGCCAGCAGTTTAGCCCGGGACGGAGGAAAGCCCATATATTTT.

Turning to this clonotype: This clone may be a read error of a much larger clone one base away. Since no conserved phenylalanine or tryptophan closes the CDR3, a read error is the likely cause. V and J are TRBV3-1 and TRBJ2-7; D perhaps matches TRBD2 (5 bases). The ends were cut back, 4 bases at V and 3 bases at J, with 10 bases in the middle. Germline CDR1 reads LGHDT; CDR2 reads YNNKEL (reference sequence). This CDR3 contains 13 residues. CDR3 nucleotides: TGTGCCAGCAGCCCGGGGATTAGCTACGAGCAGTACTCC. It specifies CASSPGISYEQYS.

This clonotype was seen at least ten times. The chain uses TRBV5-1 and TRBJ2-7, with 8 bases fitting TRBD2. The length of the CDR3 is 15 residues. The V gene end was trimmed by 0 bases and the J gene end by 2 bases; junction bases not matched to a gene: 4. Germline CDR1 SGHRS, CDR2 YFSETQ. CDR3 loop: CASSLVAGGTYEQYF. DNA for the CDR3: TGCGCCAGCAGCTTGGTGGCGGGAGGAACCTACGAGCAGTACTTC.

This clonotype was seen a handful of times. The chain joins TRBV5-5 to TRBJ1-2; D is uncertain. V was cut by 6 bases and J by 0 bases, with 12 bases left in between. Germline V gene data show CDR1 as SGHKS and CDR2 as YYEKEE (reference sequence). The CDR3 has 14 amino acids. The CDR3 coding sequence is TGTGCCAGCACCCGGACCGCGGCTAACTATGGCTACACCTTC. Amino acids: CASTRTAANYGYTF. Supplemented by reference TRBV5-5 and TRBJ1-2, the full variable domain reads DAGVTQSPTHLIKTRGQQVTLRCSPISGHKSVSWYQQVLGQGPQFIFQYYEKEERGRGNFPDRFSARQFPNYSSELNVNALLLGDSALYLCASTRTAANYGYTFGSGTRLTVV.

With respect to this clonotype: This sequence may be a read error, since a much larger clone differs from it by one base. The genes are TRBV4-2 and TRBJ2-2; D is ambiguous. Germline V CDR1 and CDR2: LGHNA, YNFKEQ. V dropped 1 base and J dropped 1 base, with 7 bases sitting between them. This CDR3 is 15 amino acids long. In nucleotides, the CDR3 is TGTGCCAGCAGCCAAGTGCAGAAGAACACCGGGGAGCTGTTTTTT. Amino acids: CASSQVQKNTGELFF.

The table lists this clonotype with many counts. CDR3 sequence reads: CASSLVRMDEKLFF. CDR3 in DNA: TGTGCCAGCAGCTTAGTCAGGATGGATGAAAAACTGTTTTTT. The chain uses TRBV7-2 and TRBJ1-4, with D hard to call. V lost 1 base to trimming and J lost 6 bases, with 9 bases between them. The germline V gene has CDR1 SGHTA and CDR2 FQGNSA. The CDR3 has 14 residues.

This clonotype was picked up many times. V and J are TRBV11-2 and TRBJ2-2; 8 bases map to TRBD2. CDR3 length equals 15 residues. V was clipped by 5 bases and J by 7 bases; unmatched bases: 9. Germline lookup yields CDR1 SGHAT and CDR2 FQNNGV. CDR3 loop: CASSRAGTRVGELFF. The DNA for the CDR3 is TGTGCCAGCAGCCGGGCCGGGACTAGGGTCGGGGAGCTGTTTTTT.

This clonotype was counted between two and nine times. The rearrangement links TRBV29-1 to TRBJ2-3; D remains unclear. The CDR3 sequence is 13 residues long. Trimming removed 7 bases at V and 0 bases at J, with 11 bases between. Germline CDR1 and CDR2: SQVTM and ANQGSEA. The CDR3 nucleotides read TGCAGCGGTTCTACCCCTAGCACAGATACGCAGTATTTT. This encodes CSGSTPSTDTQYF.

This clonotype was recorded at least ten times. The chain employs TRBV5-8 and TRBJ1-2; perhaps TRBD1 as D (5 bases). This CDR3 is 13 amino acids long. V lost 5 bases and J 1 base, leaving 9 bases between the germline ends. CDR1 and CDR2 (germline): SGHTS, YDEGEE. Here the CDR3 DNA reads TGTGCCAGCAGACAGACAGTTAACTATGGCTACACCTTC. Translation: CASRQTVNYGYTF.

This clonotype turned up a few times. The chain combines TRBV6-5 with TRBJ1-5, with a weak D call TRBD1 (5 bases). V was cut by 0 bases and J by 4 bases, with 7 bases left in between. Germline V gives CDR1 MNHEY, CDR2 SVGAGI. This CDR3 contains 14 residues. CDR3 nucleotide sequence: TGTGCCAGCAGTTACTCGAAGGGGAATCAGCCCCAGCATTTT. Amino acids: CASSYSKGNQPQHF.

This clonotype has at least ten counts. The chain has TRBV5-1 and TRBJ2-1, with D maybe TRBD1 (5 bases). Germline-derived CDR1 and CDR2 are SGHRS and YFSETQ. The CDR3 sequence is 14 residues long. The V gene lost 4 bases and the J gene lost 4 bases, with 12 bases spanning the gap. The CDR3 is CASSDRQGYNEQFF. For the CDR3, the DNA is TGCGCCAGCAGCGATCGGCAGGGTTACAATGAGCAGTTCTTC.

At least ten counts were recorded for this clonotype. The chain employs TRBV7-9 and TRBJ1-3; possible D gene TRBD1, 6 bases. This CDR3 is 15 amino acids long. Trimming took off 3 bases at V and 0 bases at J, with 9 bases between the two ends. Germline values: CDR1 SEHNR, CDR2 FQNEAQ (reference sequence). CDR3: CASSFQGNSGNTIYF. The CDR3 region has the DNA TGTGCCAGCAGCTTTCAGGGGAACTCTGGAAACACCATATATTTT.

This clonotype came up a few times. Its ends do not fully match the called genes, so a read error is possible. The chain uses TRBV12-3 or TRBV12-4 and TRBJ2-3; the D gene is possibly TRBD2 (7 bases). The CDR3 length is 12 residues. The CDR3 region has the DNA TGTGCCAGCAGCCCCGACCCTAGGGGGGGGAATTTT. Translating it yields CASSPDPRGGNF.